These 20 T cell receptor beta chains share one sample of origin, sequenced in a study of T cells in Graves' hyperthyroidism and ophthalmopathy. TCR beta CDR3 sequences were amplified from RNA transcripts. TCR CDR3 regions were first amplified by RT-PCR with HTBI primers. TCRdb re-called the multiplex PCR reads through MiXCR, storing one row per CDR3 protein. The sample includes more than 300,000 distinct CDR3 sequences, roughly 15% of them seen just once. What was sequenced was blood. The receptors here all came from a woman in her 30s with Graves' hyperthyroidism that later progressed to Graves' ophthalmopathy.

This clonotype was detected a few times. J is TRBJ1-2 and V is TRBV3-1; D is unresolved. V was trimmed by 0 bases and J by 4 bases, leaving 24 bases between them. The germline CDR1 and CDR2 sequences are LGHDT and YNNKEL (reference sequence). CDR3 length: 19 amino acids. The CDR3 region has the DNA TGTGCCAGCAGCCAAGATTGGAATACCAACAGCCCAGAAGGCTATGGCTACACCTTC. It is translated as CASSQDWNTNSPEGYGYTF.

This clonotype showed up many times. The V gene is TRBV28, the J gene TRBJ1-3; tentatively, D is TRBD1 (5 bases). This CDR3 has 16 amino acids. Germline V gives CDR1 MDHEN, CDR2 SYDVKM. V was clipped by 4 bases and J by 4 bases, with 17 bases between them. The CDR3 DNA sequence: TGTGCCAGCAGTTCCACGGGTGGGGCACGAGGAAACACCATATATTTT. This encodes CASSSTGGARGNTIYF.

This clonotype was found many times. The V gene is TRBV20-1, the J gene TRBJ1-2; no firm D call. CDR1 and CDR2 (germline): DFQATT, SNEGSKA (reference sequence). This CDR3 has 14 residues. Deletions cut 5 bases from V and 2 bases from J, with 15 bases between. The CDR3 region has the DNA TGCAGTGCTCACCCGTACGGCCCAAACTATGGCTACACCTTC. Translated, it gives CSAHPYGPNYGYTF.

This clonotype has a count of ten or more. V usage is TRBV19 and J usage is TRBJ2-7; tentatively, D is TRBD1 (6 bases). Trimming pared 5 bases from V and 1 base from J, leaving 15 bases between. CDR1 LNHDA and CDR2 SQIVND come from the germline V gene (reference sequence). The CDR3 is 15 amino acids. The CDR3 sequence: CASSLEGQTSYEQYF. CDR3 in DNA: TGTGCCAGTAGTCTGGAAGGACAGACTTCCTACGAGCAGTACTTC.

This clonotype was seen many times. This sequence joins TRBV3-1 and TRBJ1-5; D unclear. The CDR3 contains 15 residues. Trimming took 1 base from V and 2 from J, leaving 9 bases between them. CDR1 is LGHDT and CDR2 is YNNKEL in the germline V gene (reference sequence). The CDR3 DNA is TGTGCCAGCAGCCAAGGTCGGTGGGGCAATCAGCCCCAGCATTTT. The encoded protein is CASSQGRWGNQPQHF.

This clonotype was detected ten times or more. V is TRBV11-2 and J is TRBJ1-6; D gene unclear. This CDR3 contains 16 residues. In germline, CDR1 is SGHAT, CDR2 FQNNGV. V lost 1 base and J 2 bases, leaving 9 bases between the germline ends. CDR3 region: CASSLVPGTYNSPLHF. The CDR3 DNA sequence: TGTGCCAGCAGCTTAGTCCCCGGGACCTATAATTCACCCCTCCACTTT.

This clonotype has at least ten counts. This rearrangement joins TRBV2 to TRBJ2-7; 9 positions agree with TRBD2. J was trimmed by 1 base and V by 7 bases; bases with no gene match: 11. Germline lookup yields CDR1 SNHLY and CDR2 FYNNEI. The CDR3 totals 16 residues. CDR3 residues: CASTELAGTSSYEQYF. CDR3 in DNA: TGTGCCAGCACAGAGCTAGCGGGGACTTCTTCCTACGAGCAGTACTTC.

This clonotype has a handful of counts. The gene calls are TRBV10-3 and TRBJ1-5; D might be TRBD1 (5 bases). The germline V gene encodes CDR1 ENHRY and CDR2 SYGVKD. This CDR3 is built from 13 residues. V was pared by 4 bases and J by 4 bases, with 8 bases between. Written as DNA, the CDR3 is TGTGCCATCAGTGGGGAGGGGAATCAGCCCCAGCATTTT. It is translated as CAISGEGNQPQHF.

This clonotype was seen ten or more times. The chain combines TRBV2 with TRBJ2-2, with D uncertain. V was trimmed by 6 bases and J by 6 bases, leaving 14 bases between them. CDR3 length: 14 residues. The germline V gene has CDR1 SNHLY and CDR2 FYNNEI. The CDR3 here is CASRDELFPGELFF. The CDR3, as DNA: TGTGCCAGCAGGGACGAGTTGTTCCCCGGGGAGCTGTTTTTT.

This clonotype was found many times. This chain links TRBV12-3 or TRBV12-4 with TRBJ1-6; no clear D. The CDR3 totals 12 residues. With 5 bases removed from V and 7 bases from J, the gap between germline ends came to 6 bases. The chain's CDR3 is CASSRTNSPLHF. The CDR3 DNA follows: TGTGCCAGCAGTCGTACAAATTCACCCCTCCACTTT.

The sample holds many counts of this clonotype. CDR3 DNA: TGTGCCACCAGTGATCCACAGCGGGGGGGCCGAAATGAGCAGTTCTTC. Translated: CATSDPQRGGRNEQFF. J is TRBJ2-1 and V is TRBV24-1, with 10 positions matching TRBD2. After removal of 3 bases from V and 7 bases from J, the junction contained 8 bases not matched to a gene. The germline CDR1 and CDR2 sequences are KGHDR and SFDVKD. The CDR3 totals 16 residues.

This clonotype has at least ten counts. The chain links TRBV7-9 to TRBJ2-1; 9 bases are shared with TRBD2. V trimming: 5 bases; J trimming: 10 bases; junction bases outside the gene matches: 9. This CDR3 is 14 amino acids long. Germline values: CDR1 SEHNR, CDR2 FQNEAQ (reference sequence). The CDR3 coding sequence is TGTGCCAGCAGCCAAGCGGGAGGTTTTGGCGAGCAGTTCTTC. It encodes CASSQAGGFGEQFF.

This clonotype was seen a handful of times. This rearrangement joins TRBV24-1 to TRBJ2-3; D remains ambiguous. Germline assignment: CDR1 KGHDR and CDR2 SFDVKD. The CDR3 sequence is 16 residues long. Trimming removed 0 bases from V and 0 bases from J, with 9 bases in between. The CDR3 is CATSDLPDLSTDTQYF. CDR3 DNA sequence: TGTGCCACCAGTGATTTGCCGGACCTAAGCACAGATACGCAGTATTTT.

This clonotype was observed many times. The chain combines TRBV28 with TRBJ1-1, with TRBD1 as a possible D gene (5 bases). The ends were cut back, 3 bases at V and 7 bases at J, with 12 bases in the middle. CDR3 size: 13 residues. Per germline, CDR1 MDHEN and CDR2 SYDVKM. The CDR3 loop is CASSLVGAVEAFF. CDR3 DNA sequence: TGTGCCAGCAGTTTGGTAGGGGCAGTTGAAGCTTTCTTT.

This clonotype was recorded a few times. The chain employs TRBV4-2 and TRBJ2-7; weak D call: TRBD1 (5 bases). Germline V gene data show CDR1 as LGHNA and CDR2 as YNFKEQ. V shed 1 base and J shed 2 bases, with 9 bases lying between them. This CDR3 has 14 residues. This CDR3 is CASSQGQSPYEQYF. DNA of the CDR3: TGTGCCAGCAGCCAAGGACAGTCCCCCTACGAGCAGTACTTC.

This clonotype was detected only a few times. This chain links TRBV19 with TRBJ2-4; D is possibly TRBD1 (6 bases). The CDR3 is 15 residues long. Trimming left V 5 bases short and J 1 base short, with 12 bases between. CDR1 LNHDA and CDR2 SQIVND come from the germline V gene (reference sequence). In DNA form, the CDR3 reads TGTGCCAGTAGTTCGGGCGGACAGGCCAAAAACATTCAGTACTTC. It specifies CASSSGGQAKNIQYF. The full variable domain, its missing parts supplied by reference TRBV19 and TRBJ2-4, is DGGITQSPKYLFRKEGQNVTLSCEQNLNHDAMYWYRQDPGQGLRLIYYSQIVNDFQKGDIAEGYSVSREKKESFPLTVTSAQKNPTAFYLCASSSGGQAKNIQYFGAGTRLSVL.

Ten or more counts support this clonotype. This chain uses TRBV7-9 with TRBJ2-7; D unresolved. The CDR3 sequence is 13 residues long. Looked up from germline, CDR1 is SEHNR and CDR2 is FQNEAQ (reference sequence). Deletions cut 1 base from V and 7 bases from J, with 11 bases between. CDR3 DNA: TGTGCCAGCAGCTTAGGGGCTCGGATAGAGCAGTACTTC. Residues: CASSLGARIEQYF.

This clonotype appeared many times. DNA for the CDR3: TGTGCCTGGTCCGATGGGGGCACTGAAGCTTTCTTT. Translating gives CAWSDGGTEAFF. The chain combines TRBV30 with TRBJ1-1, with D perhaps TRBD1 (5 bases). Trimming cost V 5 bases and J 4 bases, with 11 bases left between them. There are 12 residues in the CDR3. The germline V gene encodes CDR1 GTSNPN and CDR2 SVGIG (reference sequence).

This clonotype was observed a handful of times. V is TRBV7-9 and J is TRBJ2-1, with a tentative D call TRBD2 (5 bases). CDR1 and CDR2 from the germline V gene are SEHNR and FQNEAQ (reference sequence). Trimming took 0 bases from V and 9 from J, leaving 9 bases between them. This CDR3 spans 13 amino acids. The CDR3 region is CASSLALGSEQFF. The CDR3 DNA reads TGTGCCAGCAGCTTAGCGCTGGGGAGTGAGCAGTTCTTC.

This clonotype showed up many times. This sequence joins TRBV2 and TRBJ2-5; TRBD1 agrees at 7 bases. J was trimmed by 5 bases and V by 7 bases; bases with no gene match: 10. Germline loops: CDR1 SNHLY, CDR2 FYNNEI. CDR3 length: 14 residues. In DNA, the CDR3 is TGTGCCAGCACCGACAGGGTGGGTGGGGAGACCCAGTACTTC. It is translated as CASTDRVGGETQYF.